One sample yielded the 18 T cell receptor beta chains listed below, sequenced in a study of T cell responses to AZD1222 COVID-19 vaccine. This table comes from immunoSEQ multiplex PCR, and its TCRdb copy is limited to in-frame clones, with some not included. This sample has 75,000 to 100,000 clones, with around nine tenths found just once. Material: peripheral blood, obtained on day 0 of AZD1222 vaccination. The source of these receptors is an adult in good health.

The rearrangement links TRBV2 to TRBJ2-5; the D is unclear. The CDR3 extends over 15 amino acids. The germline V and J ends were trimmed by 5 bases and 4 bases, with 17 bases remaining between them. CDR1 and CDR2 from the germline V gene are SNHLY and FYNNEI. In nucleotides, the CDR3 is TGTGCCAGCAGTTCCGCGGCCGGGTCGAGAGAGACCCAGTACTTC. It encodes CASSSAAGSRETQYF.

This clone was observed once. The genes are TRBV7-3 and TRBJ2-2; 11 positions agree with TRBD2. The V gene's germline CDR1 is SGHTA and CDR2 FQGTGA. Losses at the gene ends were 5 bases for V and 5 bases for J; bases not matched to a gene: 10. This CDR3 is built from 17 residues. CDR3 DNA: TGTGCCAGCAGCAAGTATCGGGGGACTAGCGGAACCGGGGAGCTGTTTTTT. This encodes CASSKYRGTSGTGELFF.

In nucleotides, the CDR3 is TGTGCCAGCAGCCTTACCGGAGTCCGGCACCGCTACACCTTC. This sequence encodes CASSLTGVRHRYTF. The V call is TRBV27, the J call TRBJ1-2; D unclear. V was cut by 6 bases and J by 9 bases, with 20 bases left in between. CDR1 MNHEY and CDR2 SMNVEV come from the germline V gene (reference sequence). This CDR3 spans 14 amino acids.

This rearrangement joins TRBV27 to TRBJ1-4, with D perhaps matching TRBD1 (5 bases). CDR1 MNHEY and CDR2 SMNVEV come from the germline V gene (reference sequence). The CDR3 consists of 15 residues. V lost 5 bases and J 3 bases, leaving 13 bases between the germline ends. CDR3: CASSPSGTANEKLFF. DNA of the CDR3: TGTGCCAGCAGTCCGTCCGGGACGGCTAATGAAAAACTGTTTTTT.

The chain joins TRBV5-5 to TRBJ1-5, with a weak D call TRBD1 (5 bases). V gave up 0 bases and J gave up 5 bases, with 12 bases separating them. This CDR3 comprises 15 residues. The germline V gene has CDR1 SGHKS and CDR2 YYEKEE (reference sequence). The CDR3 nucleotides read TGTGCCAGCAGCTTGGACACGGGGACGGATCAGCCCCAGCATTTT. Translation: CASSLDTGTDQPQHF.

The chain links TRBV24-1 to TRBJ2-1; D remains ambiguous. Germline V gene data show CDR1 as KGHDR and CDR2 as SFDVKD. The V and J ends lost 3 bases and 0 bases respectively, with 8 bases between them. The CDR3 length is 15 residues. CDR3 residues: CATSDLQISYNEQFF. In DNA form, the CDR3 reads TGTGCCACCAGTGATCTACAGATCTCCTACAATGAGCAGTTCTTC.

The chain joins TRBV7-2 to TRBJ2-5, with D possibly being TRBD2 (5 bases). The CDR3 consists of 14 residues. CDR1 SGHTA and CDR2 FQGNSA come from the germline V gene. V lost 0 bases and J 5 bases, leaving 10 bases between the germline ends. In nucleotides, the CDR3 is TGTGCCAGCAGCTTAGCTCCTAGCTCCGAGACCCAGTACTTC. It yields the protein CASSLAPSSETQYF.

V gene TRBV12-1 combines with J gene TRBJ2-3; TRBD2, as called in the table, went unchecked against the DNA. TRBV12-1 is a recognized pseudogene. The CDR3 sequence is 15 residues long. This CDR3 reads CASSPLAATRDTQYF. The DNA for the CDR3 is TGTGCCAGCTCCCCTTTAGCGGCGACGAGGGATACGCAGTATTTT.

V is TRBV7-3 and J is TRBJ1-1, with D perhaps matching TRBD1 (5 bases). This CDR3 contains 15 residues. Trimming removed 5 bases from V and 0 bases from J, with 13 bases in between. Germline lookup yields CDR1 SGHTA and CDR2 FQGTGA. CDR3 region: CASSPNNRLNTEAFF. As DNA, the CDR3 is TGTGCCAGCAGCCCTAATAACAGGTTGAACACTGAAGCTTTCTTT.

The chain couples TRBV19 to TRBJ1-4; D might be TRBD1 (6 bases). Germline V gene data show CDR1 as LNHDA and CDR2 as SQIVND (reference sequence). The length of the CDR3 is 15 residues. V was shortened by 5 bases and J by 7 bases, with 17 bases between the two germline ends. The CDR3 loop reads CASSAIQGQSEKLFF. CDR3 coding DNA: TGTGCCAGTAGTGCTATACAGGGCCAGAGTGAAAAACTGTTTTTT.

The J gene is TRBJ1-6, the V gene TRBV30; D is undetermined. Germline assignment: CDR1 GTSNPN and CDR2 SVGIG (reference sequence). The CDR3 runs to 13 residues. V dropped 1 base and J dropped 5 bases, with 6 bases sitting between them. The CDR3 loop reads CAWSAHNNSPLHF. In nucleotides, the CDR3 is TGTGCCTGGAGTGCTCACAATAATTCACCCCTCCACTTT. Full variable domain (missing parts from reference TRBV30 and TRBJ1-6): SQTIHQWPATLVQPVGSPLSLECTVEGTSNPNLYWYRQAAGRGLQLLFYSVGIGQISSEVPQNLSASRPQDRQFILSSKKLLLSDSGFYLCAWSAHNNSPLHFGNGTRLTVT.

The rearrangement links TRBV5-1 to TRBJ2-7; TRBD1 matches at 8 bases. The V and J ends lost 4 bases and 7 bases, in that order; junction bases with no gene match: 10. CDR1 is SGHRS and CDR2 is YFSETQ in the germline V gene. This CDR3 contains 14 residues. CDR3 region: CASSRGQDPGEQYF. The CDR3 coding sequence is TGCGCCAGCAGCAGGGGACAGGACCCGGGAGAGCAGTACTTC.

This clone was picked up one time. The chain uses TRBV3-1 (or the pseudogene TRBV3-2) and TRBJ2-7; 10 bases agree with TRBD1. The V segment lost 1 base and the J segment 4 bases; nucleotides outside the gene matches: 1. Germline-derived CDR1 and CDR2 are LGHDT and YNNKEL (reference sequence). The CDR3 spans 14 residues. The CDR3 loop is CASSQGDRGYEQYF. CDR3 sequence (DNA): TGTGCCAGCAGCCAAGGGGACAGGGGATACGAGCAGTACTTC.

The CDR3 coding sequence is TGTGCCAGCAGCTATCAAGACAGGGACGCTAATGAAAAACTGTTTTTT. It translates to CASSYQDRDANEKLFF. The chain joins TRBV7-9 to TRBJ1-4, with TRBD1 matching 7 bases. Germline V gives CDR1 SEHNR, CDR2 FQNEAQ (reference sequence). The CDR3 is 16 residues long. Losses at the gene ends were 4 bases for V and 3 bases for J; bases not matched to a gene: 8.

This clone was counted only a few times. This chain uses TRBV5-1 with TRBJ2-1; D may be TRBD1 (7 bases). Per germline, CDR1 SGHRS and CDR2 YFSETQ. The CDR3 spans 15 residues. Between the trimmed V and J ends, which lost 4 bases and 0 bases, there was a span of 11 bases. The CDR3 DNA follows: TGCGCCAGCAGCCGCGGGGACAGCTCCTACAATGAGCAGTTCTTC. It specifies CASSRGDSSYNEQFF.

This rearrangement joins TRBV6-5 to TRBJ2-1, with TRBD1 identical over 8 bases. The germline V gene has CDR1 MNHEY and CDR2 SVGAGI. The CDR3 is 15 amino acids. Unmatched junction bases numbered 5, after V lost 2 bases and J lost 5 bases. The CDR3 sequence is CASSYGTGPNNEQFF. The CDR3 region has the DNA TGTGCCAGCAGTTACGGGACAGGCCCCAACAATGAGCAGTTCTTC.

The chain couples TRBV29-1 to TRBJ1-2, with D possibly matching TRBD1 (5 bases). This CDR3 is 13 amino acids long. From germline, CDR1 is SQVTM and CDR2 ANQGSEA. V was shortened by 1 base and J by 2 bases, with 8 bases between the two germline ends. The CDR3 DNA follows: TGCAGCGTTGAAGGACAGAGGAACTATGGCTACACCTTC. Its protein product is CSVEGQRNYGYTF.

The chain recombines TRBV11-2 with TRBJ2-7; D not resolved. The CDR3 loop spans 15 amino acids. Germline CDR1 reads SGHAT; CDR2 reads FQNNGV. V was pared by 2 bases and J by 0 bases, with 11 bases between. The CDR3 DNA follows: TGTGCCAGCAGCTTATACCAGGTCTACTCCTACGAGCAGTACTTC. This sequence encodes CASSLYQVYSYEQYF.